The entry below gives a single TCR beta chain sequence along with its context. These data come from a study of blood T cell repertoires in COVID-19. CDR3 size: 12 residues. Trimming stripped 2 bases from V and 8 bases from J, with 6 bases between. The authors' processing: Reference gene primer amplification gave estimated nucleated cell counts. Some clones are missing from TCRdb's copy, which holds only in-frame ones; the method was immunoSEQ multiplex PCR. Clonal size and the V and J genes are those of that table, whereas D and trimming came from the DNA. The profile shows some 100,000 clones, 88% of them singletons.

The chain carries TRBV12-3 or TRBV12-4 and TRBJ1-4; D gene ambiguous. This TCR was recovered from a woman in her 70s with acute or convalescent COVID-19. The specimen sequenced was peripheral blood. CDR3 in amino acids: CASSLRVEKLFF. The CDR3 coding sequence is TGTGCCAGCAGTTTAAGAGTGGAAAAACTGTTTTTT.